This is a list of T cell receptor beta chains from one sample in a study of T cell responses to AZD1222 COVID-19 vaccine. TCRdb's copy holds only in-frame clones and misses some; the assay was immunoSEQ multiplex PCR. This table holds 130,000 to 150,000 clones, roughly 90% found once. Sequenced material: peripheral blood, taken 28 days after the second AZD1222 dose. The receptors originated from an adult who received the AZD1222 COVID-19 vaccine. CDR3s include the opening cysteine and the closing phenylalanine or tryptophan. The D gene is left open where the match is weak.

CDR3 | DNA | J | V | D
CASSSGTVNTEAFF | TGTGCCAGCAGCTCTGGGACAGTGAACACTGAAGCTTTCTTT | TRBJ1-1 | TRBV13 | TRBD1
CASSLGVASVLNEQFF | TGTGCCAGCAGCTTAGGAGTAGCGTCAGTTCTTAATGAGCAGTTCTTC | TRBJ2-1 | TRBV13 | -
CSGMHFGGYTF | TGCAGTGGGATGCACTTCGGGGGCTACACCTTC | TRBJ1-2 | TRBV20-1 | -
CASSFHLLDTEAFF | TGTGCCAGCAGTTTTCATTTGTTGGACACTGAAGCTTTCTTT | TRBJ1-1 | TRBV6-5 | -
CAISDGGAAGDTQYF | TGTGCCATCAGTGATGGGGGAGCAGCTGGGGATACGCAGTATTTT | TRBJ2-3 | TRBV10-3 | -
CASSARTISNEAFF | TGTGCCAGCAGCGCCAGGACAATTTCGAATGAAGCTTTCTTT | TRBJ1-1 | TRBV9 | -
CASSSGQGNTEAFF | TGTGCCAGCAGTTCGGGACAGGGTAACACTGAAGCTTTCTTT | TRBJ1-1 | TRBV28 | TRBD1
CASSLDRRTGPYGYTF | TGTGCCAGCAGCTTAGATCGTCGGACAGGCCCCTATGGCTACACCTTC | TRBJ1-2 | TRBV11-2 | TRBD1
CASSPTEYQETQYF | TGTGCCAGCTCACCGACGGAGTACCAAGAGACCCAGTACTTC | TRBJ2-5 | TRBV18 | -
CASSRGQGESGANVLTF | TGTGCCAGCAGCCGAGGACAGGGGGAATCTGGGGCCAACGTCCTGACTTTC | TRBJ2-6 | TRBV3-1/TRBV3-2 | TRBD1
CASTQYARGQDSNNVRANVLTF | TGTGCCAGTACTCAGTATGCTCGAGGCCAGGACAGCAACAATGTAAGGGCCAACGTCCTGACTTTC | TRBJ2-6 | TRBV19 | -
CASSQPGLAGGEGYNEQFF | TGTGCCAGCAGCCAGCCCGGACTAGCGGGAGGAGAAGGCTACAATGAGCAGTTCTTC | TRBJ2-1 | TRBV14 | TRBD2
CASSVVASPGGELFF | TGTGCCAGCAGCGTAGTGGCTAGCCCGGGTGGGGAGCTGTTTTTT | TRBJ2-2 | TRBV9 | -
CASSEGEFSNEQYF | TGTGCCAGCAGTGAAGGGGAATTTAGTAACGAGCAGTACTTC | TRBJ2-7 | TRBV2 | -